This TCR beta chain comes out of a study of cytomegalovirus exposure and HLA in healthy donors. Study findings and constraints: After further analysis at a later stage, 16,951 TCR beta sequences were associated with HLA alleles at 0.05 false discovery rate. As a later analysis revealed, the rate of TCR association differed by HLA locus, with DRB1 most and HLA-C fewest. Earlier analysis yielded a pattern in which most TCR beta V segments were productive about 90% or about 30% of the time.

A note on this clone: Its antigen is still unknown.

Use of 60 Vbeta and 13 Jbeta primers characterized the PCR. Here immunoSEQ multiplex PCR was the method, and the copy in TCRdb shows in-frame clones only, minus some. This sample carries around 250,000 clones, 75% to 85% of them seen once, and the ten largest clones take roughly 7.4%. The CDR3 has 14 residues. Germline V CDR1 and CDR2: WSHSY, SAAADI. Trimming cost V 8 bases and J 6 bases; bases outside gene matches: 9. This receptor was taken from a woman aged 55-70 years in good health and CMV-seropositive. V and J are TRBV10-2 and TRBJ2-1, with 8 bases matching TRBD2. Sequencing was carried out using PBMCs. The chain's CDR3 is CASLGAGVLNEQFF. The CDR3 nucleotides are TGCGCCAGCTTGGGAGCGGGAGTCCTCAATGAGCAGTTCTTC.